One and the same sample provided the 18 T cell receptor beta chains below, sequenced in a study of identical twins. TCRdb independently ran MiXCR on the 5' RACE reads; one entry per CDR3 protein. The sample carries 750,000 to 950,000 distinct CDR3 sequences, roughly 12% recorded once. This sample was also put to use in a study of yellow fever vaccine responses in identical twins.

Sequenced sample: PBMCs. Source of these receptors: a woman aged 18-29 years in good health.

This clonotype was observed many times. The CDR3 nucleotides are TGTGCCAGCAGCTTGGACGGGACTAGAATTTACAATGAGCAGTTCTTC. Translation gives CASSLDGTRIYNEQFF. V is TRBV5-6 and J is TRBJ2-1; 8 bases map to TRBD2. Germline assignment: CDR1 SGHDT and CDR2 YYEEEE. This CDR3 contains 16 residues. V was clipped by 0 bases and J by 4 bases; unmatched bases: 6.

This rearrangement joins TRBV20-1 to TRBJ2-1; 11 bases align to TRBD2. The CDR3 runs to 13 residues. The V gene's germline CDR1 is DFQATT and CDR2 SNEGSKA (reference sequence). V lost 4 bases, J lost 7 bases, and 3 bases stayed unmatched. CDR3 loop: CSAILAGGNEQFF. DNA for the CDR3: TGCAGTGCTATTTTAGCGGGAGGGAATGAGCAGTTCTTC.

This clonotype was seen only a few times. This chain joins TRBV10-3 and TRBJ1-1; maybe TRBD1 (5 bases). Germline CDR1 reads ENHRY; CDR2 reads SYGVKD. This CDR3 comprises 13 residues. The V and J ends lost 4 bases and 5 bases respectively, with 11 bases between them. The CDR3 sequence: CAISVGGETEAFF. The CDR3 nucleotides read TGTGCCATCAGTGTGGGAGGGGAAACTGAAGCTTTCTTT.

In this sample, this clonotype turned up a few times. V usage is TRBV3-1 and J usage is TRBJ2-2, with 8 bases aligning to TRBD1. The CDR3 contains 14 residues. Germline CDR1 LGHDT, CDR2 YNNKEL (reference sequence). The V and J ends lost 8 bases and 3 bases, in that order; junction bases with no gene match: 5. DNA for the CDR3: TGTGCCAGCGACAGGGGCCTGGACACCGGGGAGCTGTTTTTT. Amino acid sequence: CASDRGLDTGELFF.

This clonotype was recorded at least ten times. This chain connects TRBV2 to TRBJ2-2; 8 bases are a match to TRBD1. The V gene end was trimmed by 9 bases and the J gene end by 3 bases; junction bases not matched to a gene: 3. Germline CDR1 reads SNHLY; CDR2 reads FYNNEI. The CDR3 has 13 amino acids. The CDR3 nucleotides read TGTGCCAGGGACAGGGCCGACACCGGGGAGCTGTTTTTT. Translating it yields CARDRADTGELFF.

The rearrangement links TRBV28 to TRBJ2-4, with 8 bases lining up with TRBD1. The CDR3 consists of 15 residues. Per the germline V gene, CDR1 is MDHEN and CDR2 is SYDVKM. After removal of 5 bases from V and 13 bases from J, the junction contained 16 bases not matched to a gene. For the CDR3, the DNA is TGTGCCAGCAGTCCATGGACAGGGATGGGGAATATACAGTACTTC. It encodes CASSPWTGMGNIQYF.

J is TRBJ2-1 and V is TRBV11-3, with TRBD2 matching 10 bases. The J segment lost 13 bases and the V segment lost 4 bases, leaving 7 bases of the junction unmatched. Germline V lookup: CDR1 SGHNT, CDR2 YENEEA. The CDR3 loop spans 13 amino acids. The CDR3 protein is CASSWGLAGVQFF. CDR3 in DNA: TGTGCCAGCAGCTGGGGTCTAGCGGGAGTACAGTTCTTC.

This clonotype was counted between two and nine times. This chain's CDR3 is CASSLGTGVSTEAFF. The CDR3 DNA is TGTGCCAGCAGCTTAGGGACAGGGGTTAGCACTGAAGCTTTCTTT. The J gene is TRBJ1-1, the V gene TRBV7-9; 9 bases are shared with TRBD1. Trimming took 1 base from V and 4 from J; bases not matched to a gene: 4. CDR3 length: 15 amino acids. Germline CDR1 and CDR2: SEHNR and FQNEAQ (reference sequence).

This clonotype was found a few times. J is TRBJ1-4 and V is TRBV6-1; D remains unclear. Trimming cost V 8 bases and J 1 base, with 8 bases left between them. The germline V gene has CDR1 MNHNS and CDR2 SASEGT. The CDR3 is 13 amino acids. Written as DNA, the CDR3 is TGTGCCAGCCACCGACAAACTAATGAAAAACTGTTTTTT. Translation: CASHRQTNEKLFF.

J is TRBJ2-1 and V is TRBV9; no definite D call. This CDR3 region has 16 residues. Germline CDR1 reads SGDLS; CDR2 reads YYNGEE. V was pared by 0 bases and J by 4 bases, with 14 bases between. The CDR3 sequence is CASSVGVMDRYNEQFF. For the CDR3, the DNA is TGTGCCAGCAGCGTAGGGGTTATGGACCGATACAATGAGCAGTTCTTC.

This clonotype turned up a few times. The chain links TRBV7-9 to TRBJ2-6, with D perhaps TRBD1 (6 bases). Germline assignment: CDR1 SEHNR and CDR2 FQNEAQ (reference sequence). V dropped 11 bases and J dropped 0 bases, with 17 bases sitting between them. This CDR3 is built from 16 residues. CDR3 DNA: TGTGCCGCTAGGGGGACATTCACCTCTGGGGCCAACGTCCTGACTTTC. Encoded protein: CAARGTFTSGANVLTF.

This clonotype was detected a few times. V and J are TRBV20-1 and TRBJ2-2; D tentatively fits TRBD1 or TRBD2 (5 bases each). The CDR3 has 15 residues. Trimming took off 3 bases at V and 2 bases at J, with 13 bases between the two ends. Germline values: CDR1 DFQATT, CDR2 SNEGSKA (reference sequence). The CDR3 loop is CSARVGTSNTGELFF. The CDR3 nucleotides are TGCAGTGCTAGGGTTGGGACCAGTAACACCGGGGAGCTGTTTTTT.

This clonotype was picked up many times. The rearrangement joins TRBV20-1 to TRBJ2-7; D perhaps matches TRBD2 (5 bases). The CDR3 consists of 16 residues. Germline loops: CDR1 DFQATT, CDR2 SNEGSKA (reference sequence). The ends were cut back, 0 bases at V and 4 bases at J, with 19 bases in the middle. The CDR3 coding sequence is TGCAGTGCTAGAGATGATCTTTGGGGTAGGGAGTACGAGCAGTACTTC. The encoded protein is CSARDDLWGREYEQYF.

V and J are TRBV20-1 and TRBJ2-1; 9 bases align to TRBD2. There are 17 residues in the CDR3. Trimming at V came to 0 bases and at J to 2 bases, leaving 8 bases not matched to a gene. Germline V lookup: CDR1 DFQATT, CDR2 SNEGSKA (reference sequence). The CDR3: CSARDRASGTTYNEQFF. For the CDR3, the DNA is TGCAGTGCTAGAGACCGGGCTAGCGGGACCACCTACAATGAGCAGTTCTTC.

This clonotype was observed a few times. V gene TRBV5-1 combines with J gene TRBJ2-1; TRBD1 matches 8 bases. Per germline, CDR1 SGHRS and CDR2 YFSETQ. V dropped 4 bases and J dropped 4; count of bases not matched to a gene: 10. There are 16 residues in the CDR3. CDR3 in amino acids: CASSTDRGLGYNEQFF. The DNA for the CDR3 is TGCGCCAGCAGCACCGACAGGGGCCTGGGGTACAATGAGCAGTTCTTC. Full variable domain (rest looked up from reference TRBV5-1 and TRBJ2-1): KAGVTQTPRYLIKTRGQQVTLSCSPISGHRSVSWYQQTPGQGLQFLFEYFSETQRNKGNFPGRFSGRQFSNSRSEMNVSTLELGDSALYLCASSTDRGLGYNEQFFGPGTRLTVL.

This clonotype appeared a few times. This chain connects TRBV4-1 to TRBJ2-1, with TRBD1 identical over 8 bases. Germline CDR1 MGHRA, CDR2 YSYEKL. Trimming took 3 bases from V and 6 from J; bases not matched to a gene: 10. This CDR3 has 16 amino acids. The CDR3 spells CASSQGRTGRLNEQFF. The CDR3 DNA sequence: TGCGCCAGCAGCCAGGGTAGGACAGGGCGCCTCAATGAGCAGTTCTTC.

This clonotype showed up many times. The chain employs TRBV28 and TRBJ1-1; no reliable D call. V shed 6 bases and J shed 1 base, with 9 bases lying between them. Per germline, CDR1 MDHEN and CDR2 SYDVKM. The CDR3 sequence is 13 residues long. CDR3 protein: CASRPERNTEAFF. CDR3 nucleotides: TGTGCCAGCAGACCTGAGAGGAACACTGAAGCTTTCTTT.

This clonotype has only a few counts. The rearrangement uses TRBV24-1 and TRBJ2-3; D unclear. CDR1 and CDR2 from the germline V gene are KGHDR and SFDVKD. CDR3 size: 15 residues. V lost 0 bases, J lost 4 bases, and 10 bases lay in between. CDR3 sequence (DNA): TGTGCCACCAGTGATTTGCCCCCTACCGCAGATACGCAGTATTTT. This encodes CATSDLPPTADTQYF.